The clone carrying this T cell receptor beta chain has a handful of counts. Its antigen is still unknown. Out of around 10 ml of fresh peripheral blood came the PBMCs. The data were taken from a study of T cells in Graves' hyperthyroidism and ophthalmopathy. As for the study in general: Peripheral blood was acquired at first diagnosis, ahead of any therapy whatsoever. Overall study results and limits: Appearing also in blood were most of the thyroid clonotypes expanded above 0.001.

Germline loops: CDR1 LNHDA, CDR2 SQIVND (reference sequence). The ends lost 0 bases at V and 4 bases at J; junction bases unmatched: 8. The CDR3 is 18 residues long. Amplification of TCR beta CDR3 regions used RNA as the template. The primer set for the first-round RT-PCR of the TCR CDR3 was HTBI. A single record per CDR3 protein comes from TCRdb applying MiXCR to the multiplex PCR reads. Counted here are 300,000 or so distinct CDR3 sequences, 16% occurring once; the ten biggest clones make up around 33%. Input material: blood. The genes are TRBV19 and TRBJ2-1, with TRBD2 matching over 11 bases. The TCR comes from a man aged 25 to 40 with Graves' hyperthyroidism. The CDR3 reads CASSIDLGLAGGYNEQFF. In nucleotides, the CDR3 is TGTGCCAGTAGTATAGATCTAGGCCTAGCGGGAGGTTACAATGAGCAGTTCTTC.